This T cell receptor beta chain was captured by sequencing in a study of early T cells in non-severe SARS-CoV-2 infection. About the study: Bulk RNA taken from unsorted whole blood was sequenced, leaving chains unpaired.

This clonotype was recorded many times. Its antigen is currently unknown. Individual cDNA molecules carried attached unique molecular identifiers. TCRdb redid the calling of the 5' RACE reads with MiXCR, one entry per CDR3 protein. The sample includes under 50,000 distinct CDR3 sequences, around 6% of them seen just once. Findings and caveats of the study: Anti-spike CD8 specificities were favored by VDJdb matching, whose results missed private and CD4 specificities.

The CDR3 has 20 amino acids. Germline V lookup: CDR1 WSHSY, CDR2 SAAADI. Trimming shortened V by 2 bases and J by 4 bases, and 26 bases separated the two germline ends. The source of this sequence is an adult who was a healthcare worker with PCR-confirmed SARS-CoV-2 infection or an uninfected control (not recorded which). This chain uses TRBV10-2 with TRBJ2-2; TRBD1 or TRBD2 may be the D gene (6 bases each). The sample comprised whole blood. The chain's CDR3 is CASSERFLSGAAISTGELFF. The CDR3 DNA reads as TGCGCCAGCAGTGAGCGGTTCTTATCGGGGGCAGCGATAAGCACCGGGGAGCTGTTTTTT.